Presented here are 8 T cell receptor beta chains from one specimen sequenced in a study of T cells expressing NK-cell markers. TCRdb re-called the 5' RACE reads and gives one entry per CDR3 protein, without DNA. The sample data list 550,000 to 600,000 distinct CDR3 sequences. Material for sequencing was blood T cells: a sorted CD56 or NKG2C T cell subset, CD4+ or CD8+ T cells, or bulk PBMC T cells (not recorded which). The receptors come from a young man in good health.

V gene TRBV21-1 combines with J gene TRBJ2-2; TCRdb selects TRBD2, and the lack of DNA leaves this call unchecked. TRBV21-1 is flagged as a pseudogene. The CDR3 has 18 amino acids. CDR3: CASSKRIAGGTNTGELFF.

This sequence joins TRBV20-1 and TRBJ2-1; as DNA is missing, the TRBD2 call by TCRdb cannot be tested. The length of the CDR3 is 17 residues. Germline V gene lookup returns CDR1 DFQATT and CDR2 SNEGSKA (reference sequence). The CDR3 sequence is CSARAERLAGPYNEQFF.

The chain recombines TRBV18 with TRBJ1-5. This CDR3 is 14 amino acids long. Germline V gene lookup returns CDR1 KGHSH and CDR2 LQKENI. The CDR3 sequence is CASSPANTNQPQHF.

V gene TRBV29-1 combines with J gene TRBJ2-5; the D gene TCRdb calls, TRBD1, cannot be checked with no DNA. In germline, CDR1 is SQVTM, CDR2 ANQGSEA. This CDR3 has 13 residues. This CDR3 reads CSVGQPVRETQYF.

V gene TRBV4-1 combines with J gene TRBJ1-1; absent DNA, TCRdb's TRBD1 call cannot be checked. Germline V CDR1 and CDR2: MGHRA, YSYEKL. The CDR3 extends over 16 amino acids. CDR3 loop: CASSQVVTGGRTEVFF.

The J gene is TRBJ2-1, the V gene TRBV7-8; TCRdb selects TRBD1, and the lack of DNA leaves this call unchecked. Germline assignment: CDR1 SGHVS and CDR2 FQNEAQ. The CDR3 is 16 residues long. CDR3 amino acids: CASSATGGVWGNEQFF.

The rearrangement uses TRBV28 and TRBJ1-2; without DNA, the TCRdb call of TRBD1 cannot be checked. Looked up from germline, CDR1 is MDHEN and CDR2 is SYDVKM. There are 12 residues in the CDR3. The CDR3 sequence: CASWTGAYGYTF.

The V call is TRBV27, the J call TRBJ2-7. The CDR3 totals 15 residues. The germline CDR1 and CDR2 sequences are MNHEY and SMNVEV (reference sequence). The CDR3 sequence: CASSSSSGWTYEQYF.